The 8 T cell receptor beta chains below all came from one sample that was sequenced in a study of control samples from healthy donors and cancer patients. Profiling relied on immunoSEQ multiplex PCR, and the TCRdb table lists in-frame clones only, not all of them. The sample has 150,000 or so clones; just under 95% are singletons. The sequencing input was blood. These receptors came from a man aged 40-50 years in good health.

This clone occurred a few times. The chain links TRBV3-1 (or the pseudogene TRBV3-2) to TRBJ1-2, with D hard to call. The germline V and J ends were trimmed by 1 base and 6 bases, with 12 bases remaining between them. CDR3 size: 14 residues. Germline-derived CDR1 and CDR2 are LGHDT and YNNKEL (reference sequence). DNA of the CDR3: TGTGCCAGCAGCCAAGCGGCAGGCCCCAATGGCTACACCTTC. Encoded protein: CASSQAAGPNGYTF.

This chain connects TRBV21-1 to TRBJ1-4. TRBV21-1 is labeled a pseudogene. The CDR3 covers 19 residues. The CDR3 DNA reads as TGTGCCAGCAGCAAATGCGGGGGCGGGTGTGCGGAGGTAGGTGAAAAACTGTTTTTT. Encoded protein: CASSKCGGGCAEVGEKLFF.

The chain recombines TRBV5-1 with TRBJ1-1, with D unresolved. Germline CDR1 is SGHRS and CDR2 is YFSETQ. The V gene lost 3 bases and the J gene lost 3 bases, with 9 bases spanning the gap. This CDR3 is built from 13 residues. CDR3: CASSSNGDTEAFF. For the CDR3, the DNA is TGCGCCAGCAGCTCGAACGGGGACACTGAAGCTTTCTTT.

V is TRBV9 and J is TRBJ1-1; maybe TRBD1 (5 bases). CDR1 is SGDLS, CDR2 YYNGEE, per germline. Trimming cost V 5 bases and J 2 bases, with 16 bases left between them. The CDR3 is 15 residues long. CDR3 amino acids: CASRQGPTLNTEAFF. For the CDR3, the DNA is TGTGCCAGCAGGCAGGGACCCACCCTAAACACTGAAGCTTTCTTT. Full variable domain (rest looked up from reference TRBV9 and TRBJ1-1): DSGVTQTPKHLITATGQRVTLRCSPRSGDLSVYWYQQSLDQGLQFLIQYYNGEERAKGNILERFSAQQFPDLHSELNLSSLELGDSALYFCASRQGPTLNTEAFFGQGTRLTVV.

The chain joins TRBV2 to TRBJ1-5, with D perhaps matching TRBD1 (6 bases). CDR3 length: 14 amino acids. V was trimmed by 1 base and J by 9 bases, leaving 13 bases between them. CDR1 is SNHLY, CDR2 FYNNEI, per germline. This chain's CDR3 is CASSEGRDIGPQHF. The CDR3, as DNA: TGTGCCAGCAGTGAAGGCAGGGACATTGGGCCCCAGCATTTT. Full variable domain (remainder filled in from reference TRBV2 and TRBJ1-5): EPEVTQTPSHQVTQMGQEVILRCVPISNHLYFYWYRQILGQKVEFLVSFYNNEISEKSEIFDDQFSVERPDGSNFTLKIRSTKLEDSAMYFCASSEGRDIGPQHFGDGTRLSIL.

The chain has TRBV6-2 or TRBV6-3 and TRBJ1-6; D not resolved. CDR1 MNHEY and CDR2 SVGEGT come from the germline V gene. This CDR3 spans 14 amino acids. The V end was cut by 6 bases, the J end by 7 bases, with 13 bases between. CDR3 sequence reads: CASSFLVFNSPLHF. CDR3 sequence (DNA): TGTGCCAGCAGCTTCCTGGTTTTCAATTCACCCCTCCACTTT.

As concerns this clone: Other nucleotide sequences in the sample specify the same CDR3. CDR3 bases: TGCGCCAGCAGCTTGGCATCGGGTAACACTGAAGCTTTCTTT. This encodes CASSLASGNTEAFF. V and J are TRBV5-1 and TRBJ1-1, with unresolved D. The CDR3 length is 14 residues. V lost 0 bases, J lost 2 bases, and 8 bases lay in between. CDR1 SGHRS and CDR2 YFSETQ come from the germline V gene.

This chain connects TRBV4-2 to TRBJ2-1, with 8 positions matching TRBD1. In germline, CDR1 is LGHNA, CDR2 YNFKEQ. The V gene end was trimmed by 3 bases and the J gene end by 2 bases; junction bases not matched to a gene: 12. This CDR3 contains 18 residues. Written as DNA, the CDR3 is TGTGCCAGCAGCCAGACCTCGGGACAGGCAGGGGCCTACAATGAGCAGTTCTTC. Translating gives CASSQTSGQAGAYNEQFF.